The subject of this entry is one TCR beta chain. The target antigen is unknown. An assay was performed, and its level was deep. Researchers divided each subset's genomic DNA evenly across several immunoSEQ plates. The data were produced by immunoSEQ multiplex PCR, yet TCRdb's version contains in-frame clones alone and is incomplete. The sample has roughly 1.5 million clones, 95% to 99% seen once. The germline gives CDR1 SGHAT, CDR2 FQNNGV. V lost 5 bases and J 2 bases, leaving 11 bases between the germline ends. The CDR3 consists of 14 residues. This entry comes from a study of shared clonotypes between healthy human individuals. Study findings and constraints: The small donor group covered limited genetic and exposure diversity.

Material for sequencing was naive CD4+ T cells sorted from blood. Specified subset: CD45RA+ positively selected. The receptor's source is a man aged 25-45 years in good health. The chain recombines TRBV11-2 with TRBJ2-3; D may be TRBD2 (5 bases). CDR3 in DNA: TGTGCCAGCAGCCTAAGCGGACCCACAGATACGCAGTATTTT. Its protein product is CASSLSGPTDTQYF.